Listed below are T cell receptor beta chains from one sample, sequenced in a study of T cells after yellow fever vaccination. Using its own MiXCR run on the 5' RACE reads, TCRdb lists one record per CDR3 protein. The table includes tens of thousands of distinct CDR3 sequences, around 3.5% detected once. The sample here was PBMCs, either bulk or a sorted T-cell subset (CD4+, CD8+, memory, or dextramer-sorted; not recorded which), taken roughly seven weeks after the first yellow fever vaccination. These TCRs come from a man aged 18 to 29 who received the YFV17D yellow fever vaccine. Each CDR3 is given with its conserved first and last residue. A clone size is listed for some rows: how often the clone was seen (once, few, many), or a class if it is expanded.

many	TRBV3-1	TRBJ1-1	CASSRDRANTEAFF
many	TRBV7-8	TRBJ2-6	CASSLGHSGANVLTF
medium-sized	TRBV12-3/TRBV12-4	TRBJ1-1	CASRGQLNTEAFF
many	TRBV4-2	TRBJ2-2	CASSQGLAGGTGELFF
many	TRBV4-3	TRBJ1-3	CASSQDVLRSGQGGNTIYF
many	TRBV11-1	TRBJ2-5	CASSTRETQYF
many	TRBV7-9	TRBJ1-6	CASSLDADSPLHF
many	TRBV6-2/TRBV6-3	TRBJ1-1	CASSSGGSDTEAFF
many	TRBV7-2	TRBJ2-3	CASSPRGSNTDTQYF
-	TRBV5-6	TRBJ1-2	CASSPGVRGYTF
many	TRBV19	TRBJ2-2	CASRRASGGPGELFF
many	TRBV6-1	TRBJ1-5	CASRESSREGAVQPQHF
many	TRBV5-4	TRBJ2-5	CASNRGQETQYF
few	TRBV3-1	TRBJ1-3	CASSQVFFFSGNTIYF
many	TRBV20-1	TRBJ2-1	CSASAITGEWNEQFF
many	TRBV5-1	TRBJ1-2	CASSLPDGDGYTF
many	TRBV18	TRBJ2-4	CASSPPGDRGGIQYF
many	TRBV5-6	TRBJ2-4	CASSPARGAKNIQYF
many	TRBV7-9	TRBJ2-1	CASSHLRGLAGVNEQFF
many	TRBV19	TRBJ2-6	CASSPSGVFFVSAF
many	TRBV7-6	TRBJ2-1	CASSISGAQFGNEQFF
many	TRBV2	TRBJ1-1	CATERETEAFF